This TCR beta chain was profiled in a study of T cells in Graves' hyperthyroidism and ophthalmopathy. About the study: Peripheral blood collection took place at initial diagnosis, before any treatment. Study-level points and caveats: Among clonotypes expanded in thyroid above 0.001, most were also found in blood.

In regard to this clonotype: Its target is not known.

A lack of ophthalmopathy progression within 18 months defined stable Graves' hyperthyroidism. Source material for PBMCs was 10 ml fresh peripheral blood. RNA transcripts gave rise to amplified TCR beta CDR3 regions. The HTBI set primed first-round TCR CDR3 RT-PCR. A single record per CDR3 protein comes from TCRdb applying MiXCR to the multiplex PCR reads. The sample has under 400,000 distinct CDR3 sequences, around a fifth seen once. The TCR was taken from a woman between 45 and 65 years old with Graves' hyperthyroidism. The sequenced sample was blood.

CDR3 amino acids: CASSQDLPSGAYEQYF. In DNA form, the CDR3 reads TGCGCCAGCAGCCAAGATCTGCCTAGCGGGGCCTACGAGCAGTACTTC. The genes are TRBV4-1 and TRBJ2-7; TRBD2 matches at 9 bases. The V and J ends lost 0 bases and 2 bases, in that order; junction bases with no gene match: 5. The CDR3 is made up of 16 amino acids. Germline V gene data show CDR1 as MGHRA and CDR2 as YSYEKL.